Below, one T cell receptor beta chain is given with its context. Its specificity is not known. The study ran its PCR with 60 Vbeta and 13 Jbeta primers. Measured with immunoSEQ multiplex PCR; TCRdb has only the in-frame clones, and not every one. The table lists 30,000 to 45,000 clones, roughly 89% of them singletons. The V gene lost 5 bases and the J gene lost 1 base, with 12 bases spanning the gap. This CDR3 is built from 14 residues. Germline V CDR1 and CDR2: SGHDT, YYEEEE. The data were taken from a study of cytomegalovirus exposure and HLA in healthy donors. Study-level points and caveats: CMV serostatus alone was available as immune exposure information. Later genetic work tied a missense DCLRE1C variant to beta-chain V and J trimming. HLA alleles were associated with some 16,000 TCR beta sequences in a later analysis at 0.05 false discovery rate. In an earlier analysis, about 90% or about 30%: the productive usage of most TCR beta V segments.

The chain couples TRBV5-6 to TRBJ2-5; D is possibly TRBD2 (6 bases). The sample taken for sequencing was PBMCs. This sequence originates from a woman between 35 and 50 years old in good health and CMV-seropositive. CDR3 residues: CASSAAGLQETQYF. The DNA of the CDR3 is TGTGCCAGCAGTGCCGCGGGGCTCCAAGAGACCCAGTACTTC. Drawing the rest from reference TRBV5-6 and TRBJ2-5, the complete variable domain is DAGVTQSPTHLIKTRGQQVTLRCSPKSGHDTVSWYQQALGQGPQFIFQYYEEEERQRGNFPDRFSGHQFPNYSSELNVNALLLGDSALYLCASSAAGLQETQYFGPGTRLLVL.